A selection of T cell receptor beta chains follows, all from one sample in a study of technical replicates of blood from a few donors. Generated by immunoSEQ multiplex PCR, the TCRdb table keeps only in-frame clones and is missing some. Here the sample spans some 64,000 clones, more than 95% being singletons. Sequenced: T cells isolated from PBMCs. The source is a human donor in good health. Each CDR3 is given with its conserved first and last residue. A D gene is named only where the DNA matches it firmly. Where a row states a size, it is once, few, many or the class of an expanded clone; other rows omit it.

cdr3_aa	cdr3_nt	cdr3_length	j_call	d_call	v_call	clone_size
CASSLGTSGAGEFF	TGTGCCAGCAGCTTAGGGACTAGCGGGGCTGGGGAGTTCTTC	14	TRBJ2-1	TRBD2	TRBV11-1	NA
CASRRTSGYEQYF	TGTGCCAGCAGGAGGACTAGCGGCTACGAGCAGTACTTC	13	TRBJ2-7	TRBD2	TRBV28	NA
CASSFSGPWVSGGEDTEAFF	TGTGCCAGCAGCTTCTCTGGCCCCTGGGTGAGCGGTGGGGAGGACACTGAAGCTTTCTTT	20	TRBJ1-1	NA	TRBV11-3	NA
CASSSTGGGGTTDTQYF	TGTGCCAGCAGCTCTACGGGCGGCGGGGGGACAACAGATACGCAGTATTTT	17	TRBJ2-3	TRBD2	TRBV7-3	NA
CASSQYGPGWPYEQYF	TGTGCCAGCAGTCAGTACGGTCCAGGGTGGCCCTACGAGCAGTACTTC	16	TRBJ2-7	NA	TRBV11-2	once
CASSSWTGGGTQYF	TGTGCCAGCAGCTCCTGGACAGGTGGCGGGACCCAGTACTTC	14	TRBJ2-5	TRBD1	TRBV13	once
CASSPGQGAGYEQYF	TGTGCCAGCAGCCCCGGACAGGGGGCGGGCTACGAGCAGTACTTC	15	TRBJ2-7	TRBD1	TRBV9	NA
CAGSGFGTGELFF	TGTGCCGGTTCAGGGTTTGGCACCGGGGAGCTGTTTTTT	13	TRBJ2-2	NA	TRBV7-9	NA
CASSWGQHYGYTF	TGTGCCAGCAGCTGGGGACAGCACTATGGCTACACCTTC	13	TRBJ1-2	TRBD1	TRBV28	NA
CASSLFYRGTNTEAFF	TGTGCCAGCAGCTTATTCTACAGGGGGACGAACACTGAAGCTTTCTTT	16	TRBJ1-1	TRBD1	TRBV7-6	NA
CASGAPQETQYF	TGTGCCAGCGGGGCCCCACAAGAGACCCAGTACTTC	12	TRBJ2-5	NA	TRBV6-6	NA
CASSPRGPYEQYF	TGTGCCAGCAGCCCCAGGGGCCCCTACGAGCAGTACTTC	13	TRBJ2-7	NA	TRBV7-9	NA
CASSLAGLAGRYADTQYF	TGCGCCAGCAGCTTGGCGGGACTAGCGGGAAGGTACGCAGATACGCAGTATTTT	18	TRBJ2-3	TRBD2	TRBV5-1	NA
CASMNPLAKNIQYF	TGTGCCAGCATGAACCCACTAGCCAAAAACATTCAGTACTTC	14	TRBJ2-4	NA	TRBV2	NA
CASSPRDRAPEQYF	TGTGCCAGCAGCCCTCGGGACAGGGCGCCCGAGCAGTACTTC	14	TRBJ2-7	TRBD1	TRBV11-1	NA
CASSLEGLAIYEQFF	TGTGCCAGCAGCTTAGAGGGACTAGCGATCTATGAGCAGTTCTTC	15	TRBJ2-1	TRBD2	TRBV7-8	NA
CASSEGSSYGYTF	TGTGCCAGCAGTGAAGGTAGTAGCTATGGCTACACCTTC	13	TRBJ1-2	NA	TRBV2	once
CASSKTSGGATIADTQYF	TGTGCCAGCTCAAAAACTAGCGGGGGCGCAACCATAGCAGATACGCAGTATTTT	18	TRBJ2-3	TRBD2	TRBV18	NA
CASSQGRPGTGSKSTEAFF	TGCGCCAGCAGCCAAGGGCGTCCCGGGACAGGGTCGAAGAGCACTGAAGCTTTCTTT	19	TRBJ1-1	TRBD1	TRBV4-1	NA
CASSYSMAGANVLTF	TGTGCCAGCAGTTACTCGATGGCAGGGGCCAACGTCCTGACTTTC	15	TRBJ2-6	NA	TRBV6-5	once
CASSSWTGVRIKNTEAFF	TGTGCCAGCAGCTCCTGGACAGGGGTAAGAATAAAGAACACTGAAGCTTTCTTT	18	TRBJ1-1	TRBD1	TRBV5-6	NA
CATRGGGESDTQYF	TGTGCCACCCGCGGGGGCGGGGAGTCAGATACGCAGTATTTT	14	TRBJ2-3	NA	TRBV11-2	once